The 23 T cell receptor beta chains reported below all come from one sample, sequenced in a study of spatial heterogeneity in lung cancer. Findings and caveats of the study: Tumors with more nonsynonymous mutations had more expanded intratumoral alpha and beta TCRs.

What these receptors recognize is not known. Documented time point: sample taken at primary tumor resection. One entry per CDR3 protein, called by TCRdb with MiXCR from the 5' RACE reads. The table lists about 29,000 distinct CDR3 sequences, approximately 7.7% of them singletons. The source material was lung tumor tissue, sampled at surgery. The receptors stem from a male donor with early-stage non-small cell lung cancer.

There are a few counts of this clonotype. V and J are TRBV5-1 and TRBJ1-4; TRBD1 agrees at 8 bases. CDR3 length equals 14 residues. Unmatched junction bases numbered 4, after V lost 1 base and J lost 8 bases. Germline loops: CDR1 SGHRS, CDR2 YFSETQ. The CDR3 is CASSLQGAMEKLFF. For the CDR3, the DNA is TGCGCCAGCAGCTTGCAGGGGGCGATGGAAAAACTGTTTTTT.

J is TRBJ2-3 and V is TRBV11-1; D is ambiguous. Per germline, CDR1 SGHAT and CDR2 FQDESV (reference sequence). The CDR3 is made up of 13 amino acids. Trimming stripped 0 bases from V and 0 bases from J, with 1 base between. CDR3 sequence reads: CASSLASTDTQYF. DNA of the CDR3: TGTGCCAGCAGCTTAGCTAGCACAGATACGCAGTATTTT.

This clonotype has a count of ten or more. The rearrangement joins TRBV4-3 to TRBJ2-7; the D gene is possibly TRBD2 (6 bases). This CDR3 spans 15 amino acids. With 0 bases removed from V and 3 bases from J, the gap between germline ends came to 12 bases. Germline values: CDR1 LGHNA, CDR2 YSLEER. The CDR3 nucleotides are TGCGCCAGCAGCCAAGATACACAGACTAGCTACGAGCAGTACTTC. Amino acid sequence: CASSQDTQTSYEQYF.

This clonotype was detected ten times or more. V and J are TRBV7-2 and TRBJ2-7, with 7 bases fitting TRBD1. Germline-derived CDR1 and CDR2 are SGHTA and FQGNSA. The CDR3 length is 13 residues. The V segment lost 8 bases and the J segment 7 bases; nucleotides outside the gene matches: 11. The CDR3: CASGIQTGVEQYF. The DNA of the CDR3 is TGTGCCAGCGGGATCCAAACAGGGGTTGAGCAGTACTTC.

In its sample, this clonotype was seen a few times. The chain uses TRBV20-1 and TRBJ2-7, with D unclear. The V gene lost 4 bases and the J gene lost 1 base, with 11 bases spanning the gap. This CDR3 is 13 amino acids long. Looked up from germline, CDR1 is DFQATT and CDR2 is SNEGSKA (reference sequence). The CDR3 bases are TGCAGTGCTACACGGACGGTATCCTACGAGCAGTACTTC. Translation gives CSATRTVSYEQYF.

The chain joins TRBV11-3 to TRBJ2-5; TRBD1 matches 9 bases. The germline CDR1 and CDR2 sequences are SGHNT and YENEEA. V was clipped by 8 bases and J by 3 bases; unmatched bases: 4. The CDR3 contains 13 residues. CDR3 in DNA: TGTGCCAGCCAGAGGGACAGGGAAGAGACCCAGTACTTC. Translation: CASQRDREETQYF.

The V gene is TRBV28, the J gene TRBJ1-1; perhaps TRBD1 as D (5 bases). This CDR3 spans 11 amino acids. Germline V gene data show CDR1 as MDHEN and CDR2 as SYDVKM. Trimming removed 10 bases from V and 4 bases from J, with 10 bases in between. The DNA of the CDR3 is TGTGCCACCGGGGGATCCACTGAAGCTTTCTTT. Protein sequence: CATGGSTEAFF.

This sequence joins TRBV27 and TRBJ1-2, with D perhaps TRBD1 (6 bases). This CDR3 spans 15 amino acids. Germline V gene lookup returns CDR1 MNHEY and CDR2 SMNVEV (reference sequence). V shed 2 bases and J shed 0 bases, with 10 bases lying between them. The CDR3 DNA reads TGTGCCAGCAGTTTACAGGGGCGAGCTAACTATGGCTACACCTTC. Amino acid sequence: CASSLQGRANYGYTF.

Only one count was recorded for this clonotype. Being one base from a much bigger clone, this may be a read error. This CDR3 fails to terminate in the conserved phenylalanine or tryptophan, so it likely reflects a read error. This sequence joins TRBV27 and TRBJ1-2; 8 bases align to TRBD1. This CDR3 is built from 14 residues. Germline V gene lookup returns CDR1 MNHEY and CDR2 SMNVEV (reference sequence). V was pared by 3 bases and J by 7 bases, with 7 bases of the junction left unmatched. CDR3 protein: CASSLDRESSGYTL. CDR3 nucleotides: TGTGCCAGCAGTTTGGACAGGGAAAGTAGTGGCTACACCCTC.

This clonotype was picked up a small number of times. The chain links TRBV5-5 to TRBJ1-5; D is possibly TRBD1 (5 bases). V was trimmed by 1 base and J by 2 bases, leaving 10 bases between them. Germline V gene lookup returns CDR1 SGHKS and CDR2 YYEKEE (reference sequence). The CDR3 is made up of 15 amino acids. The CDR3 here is CASSLWGEGNQPQHF. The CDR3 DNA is TGTGCCAGCAGCTTGTGGGGGGAAGGCAATCAGCCCCAGCATTTT.

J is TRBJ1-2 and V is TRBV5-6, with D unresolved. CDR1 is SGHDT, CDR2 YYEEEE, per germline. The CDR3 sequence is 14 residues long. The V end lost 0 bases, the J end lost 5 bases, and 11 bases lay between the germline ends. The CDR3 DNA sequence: TGTGCCAGCAGCTTGGGAGGGCAGGATTATGGCTACACCTTC. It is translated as CASSLGGQDYGYTF.

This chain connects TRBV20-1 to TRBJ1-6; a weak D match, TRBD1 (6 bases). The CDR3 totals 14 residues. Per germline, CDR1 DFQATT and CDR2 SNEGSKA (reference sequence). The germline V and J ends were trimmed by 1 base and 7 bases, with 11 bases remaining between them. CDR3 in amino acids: CSARGGADNSPLHF. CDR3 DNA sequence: TGCAGTGCTAGAGGGGGGGCCGACAATTCACCCCTCCACTTT.

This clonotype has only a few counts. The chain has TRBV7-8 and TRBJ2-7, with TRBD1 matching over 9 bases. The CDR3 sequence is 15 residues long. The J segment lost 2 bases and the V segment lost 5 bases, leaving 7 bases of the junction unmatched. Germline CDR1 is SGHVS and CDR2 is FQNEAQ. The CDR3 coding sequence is TGTGCCAGCAGCAAAGACAGGGGGGTCACCTACGAGCAGTACTTC. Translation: CASSKDRGVTYEQYF.

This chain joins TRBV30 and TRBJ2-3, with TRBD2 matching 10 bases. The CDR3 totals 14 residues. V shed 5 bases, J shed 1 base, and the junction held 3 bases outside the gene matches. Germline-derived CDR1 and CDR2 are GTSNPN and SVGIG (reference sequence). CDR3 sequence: CAWVTSGGTDTQYF. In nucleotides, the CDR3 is TGTGCCTGGGTCACTAGCGGGGGCACAGATACGCAGTATTTT.

The CDR3 spells CASSPDTYRETQYF. CDR3 DNA sequence: TGCGCCAGCAGTCCGGACACTTACAGGGAGACCCAGTACTTC. The genes are TRBV5-1 and TRBJ2-5; D might be TRBD1 (5 bases). This CDR3 has 14 amino acids. V was trimmed by 5 bases and J by 5 bases, leaving 16 bases between them. From germline, CDR1 is SGHRS and CDR2 YFSETQ.

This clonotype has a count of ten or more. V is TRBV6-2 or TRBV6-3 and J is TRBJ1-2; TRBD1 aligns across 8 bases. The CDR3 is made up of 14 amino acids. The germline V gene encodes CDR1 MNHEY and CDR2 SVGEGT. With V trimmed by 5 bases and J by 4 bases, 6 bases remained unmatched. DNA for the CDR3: TGTGCCAGCAGTCTTGCGGGACAGGCCTATGGCTACACCTTC. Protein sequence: CASSLAGQAYGYTF.

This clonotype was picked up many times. CDR3 DNA: TGCAGCGTACACCTTCCGGGCTCCACTAATGAAAAACTGTTTTTT. It yields the protein CSVHLPGSTNEKLFF. V and J are TRBV29-1 and TRBJ1-4; D is unclear. V lost 6 bases, J lost 2 bases, and 16 bases lay in between. Germline V lookup: CDR1 SQVTM, CDR2 ANQGSEA. CDR3 length equals 15 residues.

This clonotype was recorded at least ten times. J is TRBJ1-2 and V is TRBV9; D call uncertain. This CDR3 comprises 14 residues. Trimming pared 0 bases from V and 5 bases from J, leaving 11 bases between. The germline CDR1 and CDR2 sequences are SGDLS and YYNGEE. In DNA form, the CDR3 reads TGTGCCAGCAGCGTAGGGTCTGGTGGATATGGCTACACCTTC. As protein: CASSVGSGGYGYTF.

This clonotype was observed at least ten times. Here the CDR3 reads CSARDSGVTNEKLFF. CDR3 bases: TGCAGTGCTAGAGATTCGGGGGTAACTAATGAAAAACTGTTTTTT. The gene calls are TRBV20-1 and TRBJ1-4; D possibly corresponds to TRBD1 (5 bases). The CDR3 loop spans 15 amino acids. CDR1 DFQATT and CDR2 SNEGSKA come from the germline V gene (reference sequence). V was pared by 0 bases and J by 1 base, with 9 bases between.

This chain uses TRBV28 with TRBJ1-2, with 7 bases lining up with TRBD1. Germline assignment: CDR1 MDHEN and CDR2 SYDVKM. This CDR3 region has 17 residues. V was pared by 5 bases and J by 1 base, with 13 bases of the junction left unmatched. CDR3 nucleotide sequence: TGTGCCAGCAGTCCGATTGGAGACAGGGAGGGTAACTATGGCTACACCTTC. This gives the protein CASSPIGDREGNYGYTF.

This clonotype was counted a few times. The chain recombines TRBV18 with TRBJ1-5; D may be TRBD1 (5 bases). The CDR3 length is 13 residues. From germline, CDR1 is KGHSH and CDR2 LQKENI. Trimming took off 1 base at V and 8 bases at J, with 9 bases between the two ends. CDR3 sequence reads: CASSPRQGEPQHF. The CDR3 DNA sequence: TGTGCCAGCTCACCACGGCAGGGTGAGCCCCAGCATTTT.

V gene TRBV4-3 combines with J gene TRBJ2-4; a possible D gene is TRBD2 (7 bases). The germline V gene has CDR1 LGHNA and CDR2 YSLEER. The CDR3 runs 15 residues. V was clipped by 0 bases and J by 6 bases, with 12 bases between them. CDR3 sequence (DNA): TGCGCCAGCAGCCAAGATGCGGGGGCCGGAAACATTCAGTACTTC. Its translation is CASSQDAGAGNIQYF.

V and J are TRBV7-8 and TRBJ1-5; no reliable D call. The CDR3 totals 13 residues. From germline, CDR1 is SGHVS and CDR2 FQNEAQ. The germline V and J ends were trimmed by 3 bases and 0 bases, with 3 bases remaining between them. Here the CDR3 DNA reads TGTGCCAGCAGCTTGAATAGCAATCAGCCCCAGCATTTT. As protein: CASSLNSNQPQHF.